Each of the 16 T cell receptor beta chains below was sequenced from the same sample in a study of radiation and T cells in renal cell carcinoma. Time point: baseline pretreatment blood. The treatment is: 15 Gy SBRT to primary tumor, nephrectomy 4 weeks later. Here immunoSEQ multiplex PCR was the method, and the copy in TCRdb shows in-frame clones only, minus some. The table shows approximately 140,000 clones, with about 85% occurring only once. Sequencing used blood, obtained from a patient whose treatment included radiotherapy and nephrectomy. Source of these receptors: a woman in her seventies with renal cell carcinoma.

The chain links TRBV5-1 to TRBJ2-2; D might be TRBD1 (5 bases). The CDR3 length is 14 residues. CDR1 is SGHRS and CDR2 is YFSETQ in the germline V gene. Between the trimmed V and J ends, which lost 4 bases and 6 bases, there was a span of 13 bases. The CDR3 loop reads CASSPGKAAGELFF. The CDR3 nucleotides read TGCGCCAGCAGCCCAGGGAAGGCGGCCGGGGAGCTGTTTTTT. Full variable domain (rest looked up from reference TRBV5-1 and TRBJ2-2): KAGVTQTPRYLIKTRGQQVTLSCSPISGHRSVSWYQQTPGQGLQFLFEYFSETQRNKGNFPGRFSGRQFSNSRSEMNVSTLELGDSALYLCASSPGKAAGELFFGEGSRLTVL.

This sequence joins TRBV6-5 and TRBJ2-2; D uncertain. CDR3 length: 12 amino acids. Germline CDR1 MNHEY, CDR2 SVGAGI. Trimming shortened V by 4 bases and J by 7 bases, and 7 bases separated the two germline ends. In DNA form, the CDR3 reads TGTGCCAGCAGTTGGGGTGTCGGGGAGCTGTTTTTT. Encoded protein: CASSWGVGELFF.

The V call is TRBV6-6, the J call TRBJ1-3; maybe TRBD1 (5 bases). The CDR3 totals 14 residues. Trimming left V 2 bases short and J 3 bases short, with 8 bases between. CDR1 and CDR2 from the germline V gene are MNHNY and SVGAGI (reference sequence). The CDR3 DNA reads as TGTGCCAGCAGTTACGGGCAGGGTGGAAACACCATATATTTT. It encodes CASSYGQGGNTIYF.

The CDR3 region is CASSPAKGMGYTF. Written as DNA, the CDR3 is TGTGCCAGCTCACCTGCAAAGGGCATGGGCTACACCTTC. V and J are TRBV18 and TRBJ1-2; no reliable D call. There are 13 residues in the CDR3. V was pared by 3 bases and J by 8 bases, with 13 bases between. Germline V gives CDR1 KGHSH, CDR2 LQKENI.

The chain has TRBV5-1 and TRBJ2-7; 10 nucleotides align to TRBD2. CDR1 and CDR2 (germline): SGHRS, YFSETQ. The CDR3 is made up of 17 amino acids. V was clipped by 6 bases and J by 0 bases; unmatched bases: 12. The chain's CDR3 is CASKIAGGLRDSYEQYF. DNA of the CDR3: TGCGCCAGCAAAATAGCGGGGGGACTCCGCGACTCCTACGAGCAGTACTTC. The full variable domain, its missing parts supplied by reference TRBV5-1 and TRBJ2-7, is KAGVTQTPRYLIKTRGQQVTLSCSPISGHRSVSWYQQTPGQGLQFLFEYFSETQRNKGNFPGRFSGRQFSNSRSEMNVSTLELGDSALYLCASKIAGGLRDSYEQYFGPGTRLTVT.

CDR3 protein: CASSVGAGDTQYF. The CDR3, as DNA: TGTGCCAGCAGCGTCGGGGCCGGAGATACGCAGTATTTT. The chain employs TRBV6-4 and TRBJ2-3; tentatively, D is TRBD1 or TRBD2 (5 bases each). V dropped 6 bases and J dropped 5 bases, with 12 bases sitting between them. CDR1 and CDR2 from the germline V gene are MRHNA and SNTAGT. CDR3 length: 13 residues.

The chain carries TRBV7-2 and TRBJ1-2; D gene unclear. This CDR3 is 16 amino acids long. Germline CDR1 reads SGHTA; CDR2 reads FQGNSA. V shed 1 base and J shed 3 bases, with 15 bases lying between them. Written as DNA, the CDR3 is TGTGCCAGCAGCTTAGAACGGACCCCGAGGGACTATGGCTACACCTTC. Its protein product is CASSLERTPRDYGYTF.

The chain recombines TRBV7-3 with TRBJ2-5, with D tentatively TRBD1 (7 bases). This CDR3 comprises 15 residues. V was pared by 2 bases and J by 2 bases, with 12 bases between. Germline values: CDR1 SGHTA, CDR2 FQGTGA. The CDR3 bases are TGTGCCAGCAGCTTAGGAGGGACAGCACAAGAGACCCAGTACTTC. It specifies CASSLGGTAQETQYF.

The gene calls are TRBV5-1 and TRBJ1-6; 9 bases map to TRBD1. Germline trimming cut 7 bases from V and 7 bases from J; bases unmatched to any gene: 9. Germline V gene lookup returns CDR1 SGHRS and CDR2 YFSETQ. The CDR3 has 15 residues. CDR3 protein: CASRDSGTGNSPLHF. The CDR3 nucleotides read TGCGCCAGCCGGGATAGTGGGACAGGGAATTCACCCCTCCACTTT.

V is TRBV11-1 and J is TRBJ2-6; tentatively, D is TRBD2 (6 bases). The germline CDR1 and CDR2 sequences are SGHAT and FQDESV (reference sequence). Trimming took 4 bases from V and 1 from J, leaving 14 bases between them. This CDR3 contains 17 residues. In DNA, the CDR3 is TGTGCCAGCAGCTATCCGGGACTCCCGTCTGGGGCCAACGTCCTGACTTTC. It encodes CASSYPGLPSGANVLTF.

This clone was seen a handful of times. This chain connects TRBV9 to TRBJ1-1; D possibly corresponds to TRBD1 (5 bases). The CDR3 runs to 14 residues. The ends were cut back, 0 bases at V and 8 bases at J, with 14 bases in the middle. Germline assignment: CDR1 SGDLS and CDR2 YYNGEE. CDR3 loop: CASSVATQGSEAFF. The DNA of the CDR3 is TGTGCCAGCAGCGTAGCTACGCAGGGCTCGGAAGCTTTCTTT. The full variable domain, with the rest looked up from reference TRBV9 and TRBJ1-1, is DSGVTQTPKHLITATGQRVTLRCSPRSGDLSVYWYQQSLDQGLQFLIQYYNGEERAKGNILERFSAQQFPDLHSELNLSSLELGDSALYFCASSVATQGSEAFFGQGTRLTVV.

The CDR3: CASSPGRGLGVRQPQHF. The CDR3, as DNA: TGTGCCAGCAGTCCAGGCAGGGGGCTGGGAGTTCGTCAGCCCCAGCATTTT. The chain employs TRBV28 and TRBJ1-5; 8 nucleotides line up with TRBD1. Germline V gives CDR1 MDHEN, CDR2 SYDVKM. V lost 5 bases and J lost 6; bases outside the gene matches: 15. The CDR3 length is 17 residues.

The chain recombines TRBV15 with TRBJ2-2; D might be TRBD2 (5 bases). CDR3 length: 16 residues. Germline values: CDR1 LNHNV, CDR2 YYDKDF (reference sequence). Trimming took off 6 bases at V and 5 bases at J, with 19 bases between the two ends. The CDR3 loop is CATSMRVPMGTGELFF. CDR3 bases: TGTGCCACCAGTATGAGGGTACCCATGGGGACCGGGGAGCTGTTTTTT.

This CDR3 is CASSVDREAFF. Written as DNA, the CDR3 is TGTGCCAGCTCAGTCGACAGAGAAGCTTTCTTT. The chain combines TRBV6-5 with TRBJ1-1, with D perhaps TRBD1 (5 bases). Germline V gene data show CDR1 as MNHEY and CDR2 as SVGAGI. This CDR3 has 11 residues. V shed 8 bases and J shed 8 bases, with 12 bases lying between them.

The chain recombines TRBV7-2 with TRBJ2-2; D is possibly TRBD2 (6 bases). There are 15 residues in the CDR3. The germline V and J ends were trimmed by 5 bases and 3 bases, with 13 bases remaining between them. CDR1 SGHTA and CDR2 FQGNSA come from the germline V gene. The DNA of the CDR3 is TGTGCCAGCAGCCCCCGGGACTTGGACACCGGGGAGCTGTTTTTT. Residues: CASSPRDLDTGELFF. Together with reference TRBV7-2 and TRBJ2-2, the CDR3 gives the full variable domain: GAGVSQSPSNKVTEKGKDVELRCDPISGHTALYWYRQSLGQGLEFLIYFQGNSAPDKSGLPSDRFSAERTGGSVSTLTIQRTQQEDSAVYLCASSPRDLDTGELFFGEGSRLTVL.

This chain joins TRBV14 and TRBJ2-5; D gene uncertain. V gave up 0 bases and J gave up 0 bases, with 14 bases separating them. Germline V gives CDR1 SGHDN, CDR2 FVKESK. This CDR3 comprises 17 residues. CDR3 DNA sequence: TGTGCCAGCAGCCAAGATTTATTAAAAGGGTACCAAGAGACCCAGTACTTC. This translates into CASSQDLLKGYQETQYF.